These 6 T cell receptor beta chains were all obtained from the same sample, sequenced in a study of blood T cell repertoires in COVID-19. TCRdb keeps only in-frame clones here, not all; method: immunoSEQ multiplex PCR. The sample has 200,000 to 250,000 clones, around 81% seen once. Sequencing used PBMCs or T cells enriched from blood (not recorded which). The receptors were sampled from a woman aged 40 to 49 with acute COVID-19.

Note on this clone: This CDR3 is also generated by other DNA sequences in the sample. V usage is TRBV5-6 and J usage is TRBJ2-7; 8 bases map to TRBD2. Unmatched junction bases numbered 2, after V lost 0 bases and J lost 0 bases. This CDR3 is 15 amino acids long. Germline CDR1 is SGHDT and CDR2 is YYEEEE. The CDR3 bases are TGTGCCAGCAGCTTGGTAAGCGGGAGCTCCTACGAGCAGTACTTC. Its translation is CASSLVSGSSYEQYF.

CDR3 amino acids: CASSPAGQLNTGELFF. CDR3 in DNA: TGTGCCAGCAGCCCGGCGGGACAGCTGAACACCGGGGAGCTGTTTTTT. The gene calls are TRBV7-3 and TRBJ2-2, with a possible D match to TRBD1 (7 bases). Germline V lookup: CDR1 SGHTA, CDR2 FQGTGA. The CDR3 totals 16 residues. Trimming took 5 bases from V and 1 from J, leaving 14 bases between them.

This chain uses TRBV9 with TRBJ2-7, with 9 bases fitting TRBD2. Germline trimming cut 0 bases from V and 7 bases from J; bases unmatched to any gene: 8. CDR1 is SGDLS and CDR2 is YYNGEE in the germline V gene. CDR3 length: 15 amino acids. CDR3 sequence: CASSVAGTSSWEQYF. CDR3 bases: TGTGCCAGCAGCGTAGCTGGGACTAGCTCGTGGGAGCAGTACTTC.

This chain uses TRBV28 with TRBJ2-1; 13 nucleotides line up with TRBD2. The CDR3 is 14 residues long. The V and J ends lost 5 bases and 15 bases, in that order; junction bases with no gene match: 10. Germline values: CDR1 MDHEN, CDR2 SYDVKM. Here the CDR3 DNA reads TGTGCCAGCAGTCTAACTAGCGGGAGGGCCGTGGGGTTCTTC. This codes for CASSLTSGRAVGFF. The entire variable domain, with the rest obtained from reference TRBV28 and TRBJ2-1, is as follows: DVKVTQSSRYLVKRTGEKVFLECVQDMDHENMFWYRQDPGLGLRLIYFSYDVKMKEKGDIPEGYSVSREKKERFSLILESASTNQTSMYLCASSLTSGRAVGFFGPGTRLTVL.

The table lists this clone with a few counts. The J gene is TRBJ2-7, the V gene TRBV29-1; D may be TRBD2 (6 bases). Trimming left V 0 bases short and J 4 bases short, with 10 bases between. The CDR3 totals 13 residues. The germline V gene has CDR1 SQVTM and CDR2 ANQGSEA. DNA of the CDR3: TGCAGCGTTGAAGACGAGGCGGGATACGAGCAGTACTTC. This gives the protein CSVEDEAGYEQYF.

The DNA of the CDR3 is TGCAGCTATTCATTGGGACAGGGGAACACTGAAGCTTTCTTT. Translation: CSYSLGQGNTEAFF. The chain joins TRBV29-1 to TRBJ1-1, with 9 bases that match TRBD1. This CDR3 is built from 14 residues. V shed 8 bases and J 1 base; nucleotides not matched to a gene: 8. Germline V CDR1 and CDR2: SQVTM, ANQGSEA.